Each of the 13 T cell receptor beta chains below was sequenced from the same sample in a study of blood T cells in healthy people across ages. Alongside a J-beta primer mix, a sample-barcoded 5' primer served in a second PCR lasting roughly 6 to 12 cycles. TCRdb reprocessed the 5' RACE reads with MiXCR, giving one entry per CDR3 protein. The data contain 1.5 million to 1.8 million distinct CDR3 sequences, 42% of them singletons. The sequencing input was blood. These receptors originate from a woman aged 18-30 years in good health.

This clonotype was seen a handful of times. J is TRBJ2-5 and V is TRBV25-1; maybe TRBD2 (6 bases). The ends were cut back, 3 bases at V and 5 bases at J, with 13 bases in the middle. Germline V gene lookup returns CDR1 MGHDK and CDR2 SYGVNS. The length of the CDR3 is 14 residues. The CDR3 loop is CASSERETGETQYF. The CDR3 region has the DNA TGTGCCAGCAGTGAGCGGGAAACGGGGGAGACCCAGTACTTC.

V gene TRBV29-1 combines with J gene TRBJ1-2; TRBD1 is a possible D gene (5 bases). Germline V gene sequence: CDR1 SQVTM, CDR2 ANQGSEA. The CDR3 sequence is 14 residues long. Trimming left V 4 bases short and J 5 bases short, with 17 bases between. The CDR3 protein is CSVGRYGTQYGYTF. In DNA form, the CDR3 reads TGCAGCGTTGGTCGTTACGGGACTCAGTATGGCTACACCTTC.

The V call is TRBV6-5, the J call TRBJ2-7; D remains unclear. Germline V CDR1 and CDR2: MNHEY, SVGAGI. This CDR3 has 11 amino acids. V lost 8 bases to trimming and J lost 7 bases, with 12 bases between them. The CDR3 spells CASGVSNEQYF. DNA for the CDR3: TGTGCCAGCGGGGTTAGTAATGAGCAGTACTTC.

This clonotype was seen ten or more times. This chain connects TRBV4-3 to TRBJ2-7; 7 bases map to TRBD1. V lost 0 bases to trimming and J lost 3 bases; unmatched junction nucleotides: 5. Germline lookup yields CDR1 LGHNA and CDR2 YSLEER. The CDR3 spans 15 residues. CDR3 in amino acids: CASSQDRDSRYEQYF. The DNA of the CDR3 is TGCGCCAGCAGCCAAGATCGGGACAGCCGCTACGAGCAGTACTTC.

This clonotype turned up a few times. The chain couples TRBV4-1 to TRBJ2-7, with 7 nucleotides matching TRBD2. Germline CDR1 is MGHRA and CDR2 is YSYEKL. The CDR3 is 15 amino acids. With 0 bases clipped from V and 7 bases from J, the junction kept 9 bases outside the gene matches. The CDR3 coding sequence is TGCGCCAGCAGCCAAGAACCGGGACTAATCAATGAGCAGTACTTC. The encoded protein is CASSQEPGLINEQYF.

J is TRBJ2-7 and V is TRBV28; no clear D. Between the trimmed V and J ends, which lost 10 bases and 0 bases, there was a span of 13 bases. This CDR3 contains 13 residues. Germline loops: CDR1 MDHEN, CDR2 SYDVKM. CDR3: CATNRPDSYEQYF. CDR3 DNA sequence: TGTGCCACTAACCGGCCGGACTCCTACGAGCAGTACTTC.

J is TRBJ2-6 and V is TRBV20-1, with TRBD2 as a possible D gene (6 bases). Germline loops: CDR1 DFQATT, CDR2 SNEGSKA (reference sequence). V dropped 1 base and J dropped 0 bases, with 19 bases sitting between them. This CDR3 spans 19 amino acids. CDR3 sequence (DNA): TGCAGTGCTAGAGCCACCTCGGGAGTCCGACTCTCTGGGGCCAACGTCCTGACTTTC. Translated: CSARATSGVRLSGANVLTF.

This chain uses TRBV7-2 with TRBJ1-4; 8 bases are shared with TRBD1. CDR3 size: 13 residues. V lost 5 bases and J lost 8; bases outside the gene matches: 4. Germline lookup yields CDR1 SGHTA and CDR2 FQGNSA. CDR3 in DNA: TGTGCCAGCAGCACCAGGGGGCGGGAAAAACTGTTTTTT. Translated, it gives CASSTRGREKLFF.

The V and J genes are TRBV10-3 and TRBJ1-2; 7 positions agree with TRBD1. J was trimmed by 6 bases and V by 6 bases; bases with no gene match: 19. CDR3 length equals 17 residues. Germline CDR1 is ENHRY and CDR2 is SYGVKD. DNA of the CDR3: TGTGCCATCAGGGTGGGGACAGTAGAGTTCCGCTATGATGGCTACACCTTC. This translates into CAIRVGTVEFRYDGYTF.

This sequence joins TRBV7-2 and TRBJ2-7; 7 bases agree with TRBD2. Germline values: CDR1 SGHTA, CDR2 FQGNSA. The V and J ends lost 5 bases and 2 bases, in that order; junction bases with no gene match: 12. This CDR3 comprises 16 residues. The CDR3 DNA reads as TGTGCCAGCAGCAAATATTCAAGGACTAGTACCTACGAGCAGTACTTC. It specifies CASSKYSRTSTYEQYF.

The rearrangement joins TRBV27 to TRBJ1-3; D possibly corresponds to TRBD1 (5 bases). Germline V gives CDR1 MNHEY, CDR2 SMNVEV (reference sequence). There are 15 residues in the CDR3. The V end lost 6 bases, the J end lost 4 bases, and 16 bases lay between the germline ends. This chain's CDR3 is CASRPMTESGNTIYF. The CDR3 nucleotides are TGTGCCAGCAGACCCATGACAGAATCAGGAAACACCATATATTTT.

This chain joins TRBV13 and TRBJ2-1; D gene uncertain. The J call may be incorrect, as the DNA end agrees better with TRBJ2-7. Germline V CDR1 and CDR2: PRHDT, FYEKMQ (reference sequence). This CDR3 is built from 14 residues. The DNA for the CDR3 is TGTGCCAGCAGCCCGCTGCAATTCTACAATGAGCAGTACTTC. Its translation is CASSPLQFYNEQYF.

There are a few counts of this clonotype. The V call is TRBV6-5, the J call TRBJ2-7, with D unclear. Per germline, CDR1 MNHEY and CDR2 SVGAGI. The CDR3 runs 11 residues. The ends were cut back, 3 bases at V and 9 bases at J, with 9 bases in the middle. CDR3 region: CASSYRRRQYF. The CDR3 DNA sequence: TGTGCCAGCAGTTATAGGCGTAGGCAGTACTTC.